One T cell receptor beta chain is described in this entry. Its cognate antigen is unknown. TCRdb reprocessed the 5' RACE reads with MiXCR, giving one entry per CDR3 protein. This table holds about 570,000 distinct CDR3 sequences, around a tenth found once. This CDR3 contains 14 residues. Germline loops: CDR1 SGHDN, CDR2 FVKESK. Trimming took off 5 bases at V and 5 bases at J, with 15 bases between the two ends. This entry is derived from a study of identical twins. The study's findings and limits: When twins shared out-of-frame alpha sequences, those sequences had excess low generation probability.

This sample was also put to use in a study of yellow fever vaccine responses in identical twins.

The chain joins TRBV14 to TRBJ2-5; possibly TRBD2 for D (6 bases). The receptor was derived from a woman in her late teens or twenties in good health. The sample was PBMCs. CDR3 region: CASSVSGTWETQYF. Here the CDR3 DNA reads TGTGCCAGCAGCGTCTCCGGGACTTGGGAGACCCAGTACTTC.